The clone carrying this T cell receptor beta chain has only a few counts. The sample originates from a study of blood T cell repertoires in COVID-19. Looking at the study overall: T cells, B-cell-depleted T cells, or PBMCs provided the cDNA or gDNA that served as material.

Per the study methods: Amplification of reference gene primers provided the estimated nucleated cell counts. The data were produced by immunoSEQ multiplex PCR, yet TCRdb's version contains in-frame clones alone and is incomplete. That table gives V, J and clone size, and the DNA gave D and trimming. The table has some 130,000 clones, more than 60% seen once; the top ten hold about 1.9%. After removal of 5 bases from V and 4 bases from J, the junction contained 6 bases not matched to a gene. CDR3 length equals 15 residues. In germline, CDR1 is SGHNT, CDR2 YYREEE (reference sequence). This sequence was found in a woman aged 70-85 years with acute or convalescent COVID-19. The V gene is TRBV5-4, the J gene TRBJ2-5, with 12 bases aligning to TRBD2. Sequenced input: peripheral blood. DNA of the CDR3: TGTGCCAGCAGAGAAGCTAGCGGGGGGGCAGAGACCCAGTACTTC. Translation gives CASREASGGAETQYF.